The clone carrying this T cell receptor beta chain came up once. Its specificity is unknown. This sample is part of a study of stem cell transplantation in POMP-related autoinflammatory disease. About the research overall: Defective thymoproteasomes were hypothesized to impair CD8+ T-cell positive selection. Study-wide results and limits: Fewer unique TRB V-J gene pairings were identified in patients with PRAID. Across all analyzed T-cell subsets, patients with PRAID tended toward reduced diversity and increased clonality.

TCRdb's copy holds only in-frame clones and misses some; the assay was immunoSEQ multiplex PCR. The table has some 26,000 clones, around 83% seen once. PRAID combined immunodeficiency and autoinflammation. The CDR3 is made up of 15 amino acids. The germline V gene has CDR1 SGDLS and CDR2 YYNGEE. V lost 3 bases and J 0 bases, leaving 11 bases between the germline ends. V and J are TRBV9 and TRBJ2-3, with D maybe TRBD1 (6 bases). The source material was CD4+ T cells from PBMCs, sampled before stem cell transplantation. The receptor was derived from a human donor with POMP-related autoinflammation and immune dysregulation (PRAID). CDR3 bases: TGTGCCAGCAGCGCCTCGGGACAAAGCACAGATACGCAGTATTTT. This translates into CASSASGQSTDTQYF.